This T cell receptor beta chain emerged from a study of blood T cell repertoires in COVID-19. At the level of the study: Acute and convalescent COVID-19 specimens originated in the United States, Italy and Spain. Nucleic acid was either cDNA or gDNA, and it came from T cells, B-cell-depleted T cells, or PBMCs.

Under the authors' procedure: Reference gene primers were amplified, and this amplification served to estimate nucleated cell counts. The repertoire was sequenced with immunoSEQ multiplex PCR; TCRdb's copy has only in-frame clones and lacks some. D and trimming come from the DNA, and the V and J calls and clone size come from that table. The sample has roughly 190,000 clones; about 86% are singletons. The source material was peripheral blood. This receptor was obtained from an older woman with COVID-19, enrolled during active disease.

The CDR3 nucleotides read TGTGCTAGTGGTTTCGACTTGGGTGAGCAGTTCTTC. Its protein product is CASGFDLGEQFF. The chain recombines TRBV12-5 with TRBJ2-1, with D unresolved. The CDR3 totals 12 residues. Trimming pared 3 bases from V and 9 bases from J, leaving 9 bases between. Germline values: CDR1 LGHNT, CDR2 FRNRAP.